What follows describes a single T cell receptor beta chain. Its antigen is not known. The sample comes from a study of OX40 agonist ivuxolimab in advanced cancers. CDR3 length equals 15 residues. The V gene end was trimmed by 3 bases and the J gene end by 2 bases; junction bases not matched to a gene: 6. Germline lookup yields CDR1 MNHEY and CDR2 SMNVEV (reference sequence). Study outcomes and limitations: With doses of 0.1-3.0 mg/kg, partial responders showed among the lowest clonal expansion. Some of the nonresponding patients also showed low levels of normalized T-cell clonal expansion.

TCRdb keeps only in-frame clones here, not all; method: immunoSEQ multiplex PCR. The sample includes fewer than 80,000 clones, about 90% seen only once; the top ten take approximately 5.6%. The receptor's source is an adult with an advanced solid tumor such as melanoma, head and neck, liver or kidney cancer. V and J are TRBV27 and TRBJ2-7; 8 bases align to TRBD2. Here the sequenced sample was CD4+ or CD8+ T cells sorted from blood, taken in a trial of the OX40 agonist ivuxolimab. The CDR3 reads CASSFLSGNPYEQYF. The CDR3 DNA is TGTGCCAGCAGTTTCCTTAGCGGGAACCCCTACGAGCAGTACTTC.